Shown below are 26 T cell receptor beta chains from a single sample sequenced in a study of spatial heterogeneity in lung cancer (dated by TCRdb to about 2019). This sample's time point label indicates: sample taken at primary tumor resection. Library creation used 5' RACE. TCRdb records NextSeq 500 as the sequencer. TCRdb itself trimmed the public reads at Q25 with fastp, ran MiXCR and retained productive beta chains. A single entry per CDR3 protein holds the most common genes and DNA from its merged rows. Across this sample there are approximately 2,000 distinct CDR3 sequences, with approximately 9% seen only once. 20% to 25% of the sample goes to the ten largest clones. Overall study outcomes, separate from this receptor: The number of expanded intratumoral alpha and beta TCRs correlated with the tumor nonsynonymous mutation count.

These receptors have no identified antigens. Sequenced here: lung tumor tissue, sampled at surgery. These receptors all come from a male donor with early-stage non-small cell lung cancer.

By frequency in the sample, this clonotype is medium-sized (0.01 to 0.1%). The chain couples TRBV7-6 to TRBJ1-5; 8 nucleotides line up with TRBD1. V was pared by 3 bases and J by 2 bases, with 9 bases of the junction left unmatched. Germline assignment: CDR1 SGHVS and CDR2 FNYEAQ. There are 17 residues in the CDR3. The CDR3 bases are TGTGCCAGCAGCTTGGGACAGGCCGGCAAGGGCAATCAGCCCCAGCATTTT. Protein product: CASSLGQAGKGNQPQHF.

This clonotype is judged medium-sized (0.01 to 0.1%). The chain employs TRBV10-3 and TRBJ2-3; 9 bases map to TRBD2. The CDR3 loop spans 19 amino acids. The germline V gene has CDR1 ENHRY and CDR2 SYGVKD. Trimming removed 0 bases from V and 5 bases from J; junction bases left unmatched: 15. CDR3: CAISESNGFSGRRGDTQYF. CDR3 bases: TGTGCCATCAGTGAGTCGAACGGTTTTAGCGGGAGACGGGGAGATACGCAGTATTTT.

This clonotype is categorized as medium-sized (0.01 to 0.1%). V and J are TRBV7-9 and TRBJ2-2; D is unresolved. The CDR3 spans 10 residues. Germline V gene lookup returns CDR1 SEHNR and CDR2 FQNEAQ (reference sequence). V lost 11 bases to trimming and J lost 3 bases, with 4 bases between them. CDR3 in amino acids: CAQDTGELFF. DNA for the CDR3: TGTGCCCAGGACACCGGGGAGCTGTTTTTT.

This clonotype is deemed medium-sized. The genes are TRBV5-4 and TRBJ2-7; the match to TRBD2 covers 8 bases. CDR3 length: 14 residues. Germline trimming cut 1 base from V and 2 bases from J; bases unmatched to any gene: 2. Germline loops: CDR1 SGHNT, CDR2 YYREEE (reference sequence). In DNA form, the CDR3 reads TGTGCCAGCAGCTTGCGGGGGGGGACCTACGAGCAGTACTTC. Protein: CASSLRGGTYEQYF.

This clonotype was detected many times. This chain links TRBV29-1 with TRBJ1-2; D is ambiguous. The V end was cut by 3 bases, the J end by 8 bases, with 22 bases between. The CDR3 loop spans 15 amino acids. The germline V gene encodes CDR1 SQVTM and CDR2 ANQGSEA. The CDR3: CSVDSPLGNIGGYTF. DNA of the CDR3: TGCAGCGTTGATTCGCCCCTTGGCAATATAGGAGGCTACACCTTC.

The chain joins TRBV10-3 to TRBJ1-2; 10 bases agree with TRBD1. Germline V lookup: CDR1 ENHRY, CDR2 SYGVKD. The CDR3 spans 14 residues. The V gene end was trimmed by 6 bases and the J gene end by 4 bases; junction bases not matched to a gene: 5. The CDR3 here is CAIRGTGDIYGYTF. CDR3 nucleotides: TGTGCCATCAGAGGGACAGGGGACATCTATGGCTACACCTTC.

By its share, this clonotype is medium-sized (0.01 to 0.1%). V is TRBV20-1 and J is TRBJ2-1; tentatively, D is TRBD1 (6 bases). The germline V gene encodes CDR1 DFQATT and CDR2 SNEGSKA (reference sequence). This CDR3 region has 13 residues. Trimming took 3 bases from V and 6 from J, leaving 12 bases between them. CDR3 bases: TGCAGTGCTAGTAGGACAGTGGCCAATGAGCAGTTCTTC. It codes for CSASRTVANEQFF.

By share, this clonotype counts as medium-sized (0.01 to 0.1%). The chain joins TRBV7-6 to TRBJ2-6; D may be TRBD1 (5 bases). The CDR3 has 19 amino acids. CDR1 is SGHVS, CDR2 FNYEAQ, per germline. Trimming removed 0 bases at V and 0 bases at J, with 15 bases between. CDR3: CASSLATGRASSGANVLTF. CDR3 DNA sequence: TGTGCCAGCAGCTTAGCGACCGGCAGGGCTAGCTCTGGGGCCAACGTCCTGACTTTC. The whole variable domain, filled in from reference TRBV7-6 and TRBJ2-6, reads GAGVSQSPRYKVTKRGQDVALRCDPISGHVSLYWYRQALGQGPEFLTYFNYEAQQDKSGLPNDRFSAERPEGSISTLTIQRTEQRDSAMYRCASSLATGRASSGANVLTFGAGSRLTVL.

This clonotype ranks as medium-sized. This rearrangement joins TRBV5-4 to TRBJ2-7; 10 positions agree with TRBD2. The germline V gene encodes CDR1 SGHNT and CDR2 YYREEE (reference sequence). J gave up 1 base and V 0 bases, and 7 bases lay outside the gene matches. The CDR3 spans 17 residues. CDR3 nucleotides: TGTGCCAGCAGCTTGGGGGTCCTTAGCGGGAGGTCCTACGAGCAGTACTTC. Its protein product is CASSLGVLSGRSYEQYF.

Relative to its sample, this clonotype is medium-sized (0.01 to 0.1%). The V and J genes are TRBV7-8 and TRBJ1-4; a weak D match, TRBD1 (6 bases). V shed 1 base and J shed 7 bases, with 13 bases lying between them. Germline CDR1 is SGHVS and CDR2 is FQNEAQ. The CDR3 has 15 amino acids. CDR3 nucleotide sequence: TGTGCCAGCAGCTTAGAGCGGGGGGCGGTTGAAAAACTGTTTTTT. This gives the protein CASSLERGAVEKLFF. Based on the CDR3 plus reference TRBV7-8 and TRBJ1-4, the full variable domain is GAGVSQSPRYKVAKRGQDVALRCDPISGHVSLFWYQQALGQGPEFLTYFQNEAQLDKSGLPSDRFFAERPEGSVSTLKIQRTQQEDSAVYLCASSLERGAVEKLFFGSGTQLSVL.

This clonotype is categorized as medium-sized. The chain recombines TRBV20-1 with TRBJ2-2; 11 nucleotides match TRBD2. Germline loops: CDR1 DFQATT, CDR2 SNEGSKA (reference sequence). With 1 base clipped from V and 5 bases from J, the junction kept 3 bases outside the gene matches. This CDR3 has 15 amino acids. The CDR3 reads CSARGLAGFTGELFF. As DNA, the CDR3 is TGCAGTGCTAGAGGACTAGCGGGGTTTACCGGGGAGCTGTTTTTT.

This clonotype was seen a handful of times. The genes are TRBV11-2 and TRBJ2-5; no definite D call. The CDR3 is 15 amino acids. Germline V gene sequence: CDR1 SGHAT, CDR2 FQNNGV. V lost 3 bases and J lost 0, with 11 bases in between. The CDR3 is CASSLGNRYQETQYF. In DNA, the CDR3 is TGTGCCAGCAGCTTGGGGAATCGATACCAAGAGACCCAGTACTTC.

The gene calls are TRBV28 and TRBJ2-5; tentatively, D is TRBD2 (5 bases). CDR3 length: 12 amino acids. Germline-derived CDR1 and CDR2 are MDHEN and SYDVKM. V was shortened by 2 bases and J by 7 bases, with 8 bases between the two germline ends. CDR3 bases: TGTGCCAGCAGTTTAGGCGAGGGGACCCAGTACTTC. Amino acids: CASSLGEGTQYF.

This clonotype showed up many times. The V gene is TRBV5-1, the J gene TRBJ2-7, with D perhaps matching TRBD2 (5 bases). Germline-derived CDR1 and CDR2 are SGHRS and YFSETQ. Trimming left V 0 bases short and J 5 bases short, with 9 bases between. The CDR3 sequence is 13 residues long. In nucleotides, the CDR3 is TGCGCCAGCAGCTTGGAACAGAGGGACGAGCAGTACTTC. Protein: CASSLEQRDEQYF.

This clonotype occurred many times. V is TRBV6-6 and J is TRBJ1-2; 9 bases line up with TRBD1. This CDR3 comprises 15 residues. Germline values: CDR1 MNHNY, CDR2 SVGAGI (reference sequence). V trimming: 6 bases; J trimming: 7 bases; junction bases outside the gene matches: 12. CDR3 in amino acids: CASRSVTTTGGGYTF. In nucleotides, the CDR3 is TGTGCCAGCAGATCAGTTACGACGACAGGGGGTGGCTACACCTTC.

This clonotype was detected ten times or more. The DNA of the CDR3 is TGTGCCAGCAGCTTCCTCCAGACAGGCTCTGGAAACACCATATATTTT. Amino acids: CASSFLQTGSGNTIYF. The gene calls are TRBV7-9 and TRBJ1-3, with D perhaps matching TRBD1 (6 bases). Trimming stripped 3 bases from V and 0 bases from J, with 12 bases between. This CDR3 region has 16 residues. Germline CDR1 is SEHNR and CDR2 is FQNEAQ (reference sequence).

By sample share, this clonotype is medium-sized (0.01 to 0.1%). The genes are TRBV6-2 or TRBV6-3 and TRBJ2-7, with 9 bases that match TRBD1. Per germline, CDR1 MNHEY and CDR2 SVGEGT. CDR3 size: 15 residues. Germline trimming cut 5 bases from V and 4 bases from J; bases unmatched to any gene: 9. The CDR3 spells CASSTSGTGNYEQYF. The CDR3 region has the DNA TGTGCCAGCAGTACCTCAGGGACAGGGAATTACGAGCAGTACTTC.

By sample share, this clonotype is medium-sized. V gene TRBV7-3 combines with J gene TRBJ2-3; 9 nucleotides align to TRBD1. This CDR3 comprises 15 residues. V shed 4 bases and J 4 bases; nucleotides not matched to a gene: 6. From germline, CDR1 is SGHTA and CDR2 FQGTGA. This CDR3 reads CASSSDRGFADTQYF. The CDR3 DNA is TGTGCCAGCAGCTCAGACAGGGGGTTTGCAGATACGCAGTATTTT.

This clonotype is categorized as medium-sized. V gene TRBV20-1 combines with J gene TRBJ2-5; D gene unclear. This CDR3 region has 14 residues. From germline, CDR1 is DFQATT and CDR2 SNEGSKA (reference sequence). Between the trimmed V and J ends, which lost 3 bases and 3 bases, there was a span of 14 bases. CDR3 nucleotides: TGCAGTGCTAGCCCCCGGTCCTTCGAAGAGACCCAGTACTTC. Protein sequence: CSASPRSFEETQYF.

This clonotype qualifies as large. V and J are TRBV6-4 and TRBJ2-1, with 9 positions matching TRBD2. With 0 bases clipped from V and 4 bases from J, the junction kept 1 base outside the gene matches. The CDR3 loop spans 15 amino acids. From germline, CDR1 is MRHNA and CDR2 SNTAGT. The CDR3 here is CASSDSSGSYNEQFF. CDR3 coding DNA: TGTGCCAGCAGTGACTCTAGCGGGAGTTACAATGAGCAGTTCTTC.

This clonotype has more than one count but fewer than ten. CDR3 DNA sequence: TGTGCCAGCAGGCCGGACAGCTCCTACGAGCAGTACTTC. As protein: CASRPDSSYEQYF. The chain links TRBV28 to TRBJ2-7; possible D gene TRBD1, 6 bases. This CDR3 spans 13 amino acids. Germline V gives CDR1 MDHEN, CDR2 SYDVKM. Trimming pared 6 bases from V and 0 bases from J, leaving 9 bases between.

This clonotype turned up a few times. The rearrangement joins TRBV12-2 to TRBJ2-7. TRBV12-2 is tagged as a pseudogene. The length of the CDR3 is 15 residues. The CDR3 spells CASRLTPRYHYEQYF. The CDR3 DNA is TGTGCAAGTCGCTTAACGCCTAGGTACCACTACGAGCAGTACTTC.

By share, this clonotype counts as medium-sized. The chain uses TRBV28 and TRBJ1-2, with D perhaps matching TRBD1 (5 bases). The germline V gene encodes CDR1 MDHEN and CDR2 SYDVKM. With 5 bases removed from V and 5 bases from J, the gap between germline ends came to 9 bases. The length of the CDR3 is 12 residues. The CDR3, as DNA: TGTGCCAGCAGTCCCGGGGCGTATGGCTACACCTTC. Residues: CASSPGAYGYTF.

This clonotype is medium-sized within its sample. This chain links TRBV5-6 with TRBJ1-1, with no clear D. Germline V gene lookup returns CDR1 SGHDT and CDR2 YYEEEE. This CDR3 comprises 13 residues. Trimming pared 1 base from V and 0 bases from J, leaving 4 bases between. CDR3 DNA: TGTGCCAGCAGCTTGAATCTGAACACTGAAGCTTTCTTT. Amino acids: CASSLNLNTEAFF.

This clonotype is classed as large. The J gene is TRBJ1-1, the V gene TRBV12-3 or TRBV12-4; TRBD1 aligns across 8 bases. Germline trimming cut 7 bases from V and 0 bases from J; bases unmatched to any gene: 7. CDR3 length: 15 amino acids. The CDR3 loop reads CASTVAGGMNTEAFF. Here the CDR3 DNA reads TGTGCCAGCACTGTGGCAGGGGGCATGAACACTGAAGCTTTCTTT.

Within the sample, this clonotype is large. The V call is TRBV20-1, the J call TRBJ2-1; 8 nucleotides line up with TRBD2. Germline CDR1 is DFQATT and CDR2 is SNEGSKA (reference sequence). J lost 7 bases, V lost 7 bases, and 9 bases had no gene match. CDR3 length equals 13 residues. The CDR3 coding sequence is TGCAGTGGACATAGCGGGGAGTCAAATGAGCAGTTCTTC. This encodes CSGHSGESNEQFF.